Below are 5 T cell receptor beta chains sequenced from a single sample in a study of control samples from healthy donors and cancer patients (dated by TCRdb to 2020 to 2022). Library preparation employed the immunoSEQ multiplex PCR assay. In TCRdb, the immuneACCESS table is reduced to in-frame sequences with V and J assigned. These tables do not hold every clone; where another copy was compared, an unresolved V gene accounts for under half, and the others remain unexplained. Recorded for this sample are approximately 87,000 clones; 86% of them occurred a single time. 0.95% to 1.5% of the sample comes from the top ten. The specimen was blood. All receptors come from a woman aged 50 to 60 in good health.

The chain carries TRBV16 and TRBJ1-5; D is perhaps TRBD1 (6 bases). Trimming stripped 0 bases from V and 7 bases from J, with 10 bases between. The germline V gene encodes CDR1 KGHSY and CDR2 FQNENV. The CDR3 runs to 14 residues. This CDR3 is CASSQSAGGQPQHF. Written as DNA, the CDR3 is TGTGCCAGCAGCCAATCCGCGGGGGGCCAGCCCCAGCATTTT.

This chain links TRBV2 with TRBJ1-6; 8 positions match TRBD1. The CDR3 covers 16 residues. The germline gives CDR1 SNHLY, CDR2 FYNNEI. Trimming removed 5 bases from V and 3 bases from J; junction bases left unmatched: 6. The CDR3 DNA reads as TGTGCCAGCAGTTACGGACAGGGCTACTATAATTCACCCCTCCACTTT. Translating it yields CASSYGQGYYNSPLHF.

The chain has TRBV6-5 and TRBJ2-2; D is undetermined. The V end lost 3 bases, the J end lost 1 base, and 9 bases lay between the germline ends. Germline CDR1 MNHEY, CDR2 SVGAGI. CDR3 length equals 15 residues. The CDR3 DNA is TGTGCCAGCAGTTATACCTCCCAGAACACCGGGGAGCTGTTTTTT. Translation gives CASSYTSQNTGELFF.

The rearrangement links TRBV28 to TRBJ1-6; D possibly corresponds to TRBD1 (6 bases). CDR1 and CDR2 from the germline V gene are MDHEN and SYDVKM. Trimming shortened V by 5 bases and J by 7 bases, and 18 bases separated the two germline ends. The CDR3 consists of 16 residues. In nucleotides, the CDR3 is TGTGCCAGCAGTCGGAGCCGCGGACAGCGAAATTCACCCCTCCACTTT. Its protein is CASSRSRGQRNSPLHF.

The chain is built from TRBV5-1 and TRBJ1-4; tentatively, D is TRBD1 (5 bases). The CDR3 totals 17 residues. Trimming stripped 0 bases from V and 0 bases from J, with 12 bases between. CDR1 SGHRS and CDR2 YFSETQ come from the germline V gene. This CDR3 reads CASSLGMRGTTNEKLFF. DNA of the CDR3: TGCGCCAGCAGCTTGGGTATGAGGGGTACAACTAATGAAAAACTGTTTTTT.